Following are 25 T cell receptor beta chains from one sample sequenced in a study of blood T cell repertoires in COVID-19. Repertoires were generated with immunoSEQ multiplex PCR, while TCRdb's copy carries only in-frame clones and drops some. This table has 250,000 to 300,000 clones, 88% appearing once. The sample comprised PBMCs or T cells enriched from blood (not recorded which). The receptors were gathered from a woman in her sixties or seventies in a cohort exposed to, infected with or recovered from COVID-19 (not recorded which).

V gene TRBV30 combines with J gene TRBJ1-3; 7 bases align to TRBD1. The CDR3 runs 16 residues. Germline V lookup: CDR1 GTSNPN, CDR2 SVGIG (reference sequence). Trimming took 1 base from V and 4 from J; bases not matched to a gene: 10. The CDR3 loop is CAWSDGPRGKGNTIYF. The CDR3 DNA is TGTGCCTGGAGTGACGGACCCAGGGGGAAAGGAAACACCATATATTTT.

The chain links TRBV6-6 to TRBJ2-1, with 10 bases identical to TRBD2. Trimming cost V 5 bases and J 2 bases; bases outside gene matches: 15. The CDR3 covers 19 residues. Germline CDR1 and CDR2: MNHNY and SVGAGI (reference sequence). In DNA form, the CDR3 reads TGTGCCAGCAGTCTAGACGGGCTAGCGGGAGTGGTCACCTACAATGAGCAGTTCTTC. Encoded protein: CASSLDGLAGVVTYNEQFF.

This chain links TRBV12-2 with TRBJ2-7; the DNA was not used to check the table's D call, TRBD1. TRBV12-2 is a listed pseudogene. The CDR3 consists of 11 residues. CDR3 nucleotides: TGTGCAAGTCGCTTAGGGGCACAGCAGTACTTC. Amino acids: CASRLGAQQYF.

This chain links TRBV7-8 with TRBJ1-2; 8 bases fit TRBD1. Germline V gives CDR1 SGHVS, CDR2 FQNEAQ. The CDR3 consists of 15 residues. Losses at the gene ends were 5 bases for V and 8 bases for J; bases not matched to a gene: 13. The CDR3, as DNA: TGTGCCAGCAGCGACACAGGGGGGAAGCGGGACGGCTACACCTTC. Translated: CASSDTGGKRDGYTF.

With regard to this clone: Distinct nucleotide sequences in the sample also encode this CDR3. This chain links TRBV24-1 with TRBJ1-1; TRBD1 matches at 10 bases. Trimming removed 7 bases from V and 4 bases from J; junction bases left unmatched: 2. Germline CDR1 reads KGHDR; CDR2 reads SFDVKD. The CDR3 has 13 amino acids. CDR3 in amino acids: CATRDRGTTEAFF. CDR3 in DNA: TGTGCCACCAGGGACAGGGGGACCACTGAAGCTTTCTTT.

The chain uses TRBV19 and TRBJ1-1; no clear D. V was cut by 6 bases and J by 1 base, with 12 bases left in between. The CDR3 runs to 14 residues. The germline gives CDR1 LNHDA, CDR2 SQIVND (reference sequence). The CDR3 nucleotides are TGTGCCAGTAGAGTGGACGGGAGGAACACTGAAGCTTTCTTT. Its protein is CASRVDGRNTEAFF.

The chain employs TRBV28 and TRBJ1-1, with D tentatively TRBD1 (6 bases). Trimming removed 5 bases from V and 7 bases from J, with 17 bases in between. The CDR3 runs 14 residues. Germline CDR1 is MDHEN and CDR2 is SYDVKM. CDR3 in DNA: TGTGCCAGCAGTACCCAACCGCAGGGGCGTGAAGCTTTCTTT. Amino acids: CASSTQPQGREAFF.

V usage is TRBV21-1 and J usage is TRBJ1-5. TRBV21-1 is classified as a pseudogene. The CDR3 has 18 residues. The CDR3 DNA reads as TGTGCCAGCAGCACCCCCGGGAGGGAGGCGGTTCCGTATCAGCCCCAGCATTTT. Residues: CASSTPGREAVPYQPQHF.

The DNA of the CDR3 is TGCGCCACCTCGTCTGAAGCGGGAGCAGCTTTTAACTATGGCTACACCTTC. Protein sequence: CATSSEAGAAFNYGYTF. V and J are TRBV23-1 and TRBJ1-2; no clear D gene. TRBV23-1 carries the ORF label, with uncertain function. This CDR3 contains 17 residues. Deletions cut 10 bases from V and 1 base from J, with 25 bases between.

The V and J genes are TRBV19 and TRBJ2-3; 11 nucleotides match TRBD2. The ends lost 2 bases at V and 8 bases at J; junction bases unmatched: 3. The CDR3 contains 14 residues. CDR1 is LNHDA, CDR2 SQIVND, per germline (reference sequence). The DNA for the CDR3 is TGTGCCAGTAGTATACTACTAGCGGGAGCTACGCAGTATTTT. Its translation: CASSILLAGATQYF.

The rearrangement uses TRBV28 and TRBJ2-7; D may be TRBD2 (6 bases). Trimming cost V 3 bases and J 0 bases, with 9 bases left between them. The CDR3 extends over 14 amino acids. Germline V gene sequence: CDR1 MDHEN, CDR2 SYDVKM. CDR3 loop: CASSLGTGSYEQYF. The CDR3 DNA is TGTGCCAGCAGTTTGGGGACTGGCTCCTACGAGCAGTACTTC.

The genes are TRBV5-6 and TRBJ2-1, with a tentative D call TRBD2 (6 bases). Germline values: CDR1 SGHDT, CDR2 YYEEEE. V lost 3 bases and J lost 5, with 21 bases in between. The CDR3 length is 17 residues. In DNA, the CDR3 is TGTGCCAGCAGCTCACTGATTGTGGCTAGCGTACACAATGAGCAGTTCTTC. Translated, it gives CASSSLIVASVHNEQFF.

CDR3 loop: CASSQQGAGGGYTF. CDR3 in DNA: TGTGCCAGCAGCCAACAGGGGGCGGGAGGTGGCTACACCTTC. This chain connects TRBV7-3 to TRBJ1-2, with 9 bases lining up with TRBD1. CDR1 is SGHTA, CDR2 FQGTGA, per germline. CDR3 length equals 14 residues. Trimming cost V 5 bases and J 7 bases; bases outside gene matches: 8.

This clone was detected only once. V gene TRBV28 combines with J gene TRBJ2-7; possibly TRBD1 for D (5 bases). V was pared by 3 bases and J by 6 bases, with 12 bases between. The germline V gene encodes CDR1 MDHEN and CDR2 SYDVKM. This CDR3 comprises 13 residues. CDR3 residues: CASSFGAVREQYF. In DNA, the CDR3 is TGTGCCAGCAGTTTTGGGGCAGTACGCGAGCAGTACTTC.

This clone was observed a few times. This chain joins TRBV7-8 and TRBJ2-3, with TRBD2 as a possible D gene (5 bases). Germline CDR1 SGHVS, CDR2 FQNEAQ. Trimming took off 4 bases at V and 5 bases at J, with 13 bases between the two ends. There are 14 residues in the CDR3. The CDR3 protein is CASSSDRGQDTQYF. The CDR3 nucleotides are TGTGCCAGCAGCTCCGACCGGGGTCAAGATACGCAGTATTTT.

This clone was counted once. The V call is TRBV6-5, the J call TRBJ1-4, with 8 bases fitting TRBD1. Germline values: CDR1 MNHEY, CDR2 SVGAGI. The CDR3 sequence is 13 residues long. V shed 9 bases, J shed 8 bases, and the junction held 8 bases outside the gene matches. The CDR3 spells CASPKTGDEKLFF. The CDR3 nucleotides read TGTGCCAGTCCTAAGACAGGGGACGAAAAACTGTTTTTT.

The chain combines TRBV27 with TRBJ2-7; 12 bases are shared with TRBD2. The CDR3 loop spans 16 amino acids. In germline, CDR1 is MNHEY, CDR2 SMNVEV (reference sequence). Losses at the gene ends were 0 bases for V and 6 bases for J; bases not matched to a gene: 6. The CDR3, as DNA: TGTGCCAGCAGTTTATCCCCTAGCGGGAGGGCCGTCGAGCAGTACTTC. The encoded protein is CASSLSPSGRAVEQYF.

The chain is built from TRBV16 and TRBJ2-7; 9 bases agree with TRBD1. Germline trimming cut 3 bases from V and 2 bases from J; bases unmatched to any gene: 5. The V gene's germline CDR1 is KGHSY and CDR2 FQNENV. The CDR3 has 15 amino acids. The CDR3 nucleotides read TGTGCCAGCAGCCAGGGACAGGGTCTGACCTACGAGCAGTACTTC. It yields the protein CASSQGQGLTYEQYF.

The chain joins TRBV6-5 to TRBJ2-1; possible D gene TRBD2, 5 bases. This CDR3 is built from 15 residues. Germline V lookup: CDR1 MNHEY, CDR2 SVGAGI. V lost 3 bases and J lost 3, with 12 bases in between. The CDR3: CASSYLASVYNEQFF. The CDR3 DNA reads TGTGCCAGCAGTTATCTAGCTTCCGTCTACAATGAGCAGTTCTTC.

The rearrangement joins TRBV19 to TRBJ1-1; 7 bases are shared with TRBD1. J lost 2 bases, V lost 6 bases, and 6 bases had no gene match. CDR1 and CDR2 (germline): LNHDA, SQIVND (reference sequence). CDR3 length: 14 residues. In nucleotides, the CDR3 is TGTGCCAGTAGACCTGACAGGGCAAACACTGAAGCTTTCTTT. Translation gives CASRPDRANTEAFF.

The chain has TRBV4-1 and TRBJ2-7; TRBD2 matches 10 bases. With 4 bases clipped from V and 3 bases from J, the junction kept 9 bases outside the gene matches. Germline CDR1 MGHRA, CDR2 YSYEKL. The CDR3 spans 16 residues. In nucleotides, the CDR3 is TGCGCCAGCAGCCCCTCCCTAGCGGGAGTTGGCTACGAGCAGTACTTC. Translation gives CASSPSLAGVGYEQYF.

The chain combines TRBV7-2 with TRBJ1-5, with a tentative D call TRBD1 (5 bases). Germline V gene data show CDR1 as SGHTA and CDR2 as FQGNSA. V gave up 4 bases and J gave up 6 bases, with 10 bases separating them. This CDR3 has 13 residues. The CDR3 DNA sequence: TGTGCCAGCAGCTCCTCAGGGATTCAGCCCCAGCATTTT. Encoded protein: CASSSSGIQPQHF.

The chain joins TRBV18 to TRBJ1-4; D is unresolved. This CDR3 is 13 amino acids long. Germline lookup yields CDR1 KGHSH and CDR2 LQKENI. V lost 2 bases to trimming and J lost 5 bases, with 6 bases between them. CDR3 amino acids: CASSPLENEKLFF. CDR3 DNA sequence: TGTGCCAGCTCACCATTGGAGAATGAAAAACTGTTTTTT.

In its sample, this clone was seen once. This rearrangement joins TRBV5-4 to TRBJ2-1; 10 nucleotides agree with TRBD2. J gave up 10 bases and V 0 bases, and 7 bases lay outside the gene matches. This CDR3 is built from 15 residues. The germline V gene encodes CDR1 SGHNT and CDR2 YYREEE (reference sequence). In DNA form, the CDR3 reads TGTGCCAGCAGCTTGGCGTCTAGCGGGAGAGGAGAGCAGTTCTTC. This encodes CASSLASSGRGEQFF.

The V gene is TRBV20-1, the J gene TRBJ1-2, with TRBD1 identical over 7 bases. This CDR3 is 11 amino acids long. CDR1 is DFQATT and CDR2 is SNEGSKA in the germline V gene (reference sequence). J lost 6 bases, V lost 5 bases, and 3 bases had no gene match. CDR3 DNA: TGCAGTGCTCACAGGGGCGATGGCTACACCTTC. Translation: CSAHRGDGYTF.